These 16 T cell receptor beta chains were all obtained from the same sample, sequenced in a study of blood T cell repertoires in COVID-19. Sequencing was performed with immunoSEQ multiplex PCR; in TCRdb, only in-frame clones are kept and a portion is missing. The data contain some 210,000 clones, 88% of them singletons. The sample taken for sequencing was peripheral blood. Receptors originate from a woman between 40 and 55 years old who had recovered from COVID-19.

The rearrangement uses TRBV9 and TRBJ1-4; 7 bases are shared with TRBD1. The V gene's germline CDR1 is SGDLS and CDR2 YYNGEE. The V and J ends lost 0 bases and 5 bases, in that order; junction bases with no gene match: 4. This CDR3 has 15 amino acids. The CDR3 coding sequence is TGTGCCAGCAGCGTAGCCCTACAGGGGAATGAAAAACTGTTTTTT. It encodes CASSVALQGNEKLFF.

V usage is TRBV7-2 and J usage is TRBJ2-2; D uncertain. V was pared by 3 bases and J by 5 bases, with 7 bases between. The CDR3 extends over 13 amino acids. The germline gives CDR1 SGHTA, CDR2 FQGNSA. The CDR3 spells CASSFGVTGELFF. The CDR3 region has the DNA TGTGCCAGCAGCTTCGGAGTTACCGGGGAGCTGTTTTTT.

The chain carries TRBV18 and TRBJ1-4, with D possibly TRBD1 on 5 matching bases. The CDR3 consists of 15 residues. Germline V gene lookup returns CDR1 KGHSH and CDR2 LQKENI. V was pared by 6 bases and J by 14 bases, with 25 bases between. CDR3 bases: TGTGCCAGCTCCGCCCGGACAATCGAGGGAGGAAATCTGTTTTTT. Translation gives CASSARTIEGGNLFF.

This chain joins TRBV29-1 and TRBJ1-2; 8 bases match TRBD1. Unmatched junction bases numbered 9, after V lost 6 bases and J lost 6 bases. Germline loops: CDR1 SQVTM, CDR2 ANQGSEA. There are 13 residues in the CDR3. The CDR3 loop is CSVRQGAGDGYTF. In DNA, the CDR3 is TGCAGCGTCCGTCAGGGGGCTGGGGATGGCTACACCTTC.

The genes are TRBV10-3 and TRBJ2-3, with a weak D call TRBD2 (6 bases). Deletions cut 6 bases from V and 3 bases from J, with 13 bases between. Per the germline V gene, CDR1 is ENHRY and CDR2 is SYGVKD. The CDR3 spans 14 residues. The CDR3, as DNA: TGTGCCATCAGAATATCGGCGGGAACAGATACGCAGTATTTT. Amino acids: CAIRISAGTDTQYF.

The CDR3 loop is CASSVGGTRGVGELFF. The CDR3 bases are TGTGCCAGCAGCGTAGGAGGGACTAGAGGGGTCGGGGAGCTGTTTTTT. The chain combines TRBV9 with TRBJ2-2; 8 bases map to TRBD2. With 0 bases clipped from V and 7 bases from J, the junction kept 8 bases outside the gene matches. Germline loops: CDR1 SGDLS, CDR2 YYNGEE. This CDR3 has 16 residues.

As DNA, the CDR3 is TGTGCCAGCAGCCGGGGACAGGGATCAGATACGCAGTATTTT. Translating it yields CASSRGQGSDTQYF. V is TRBV5-8 and J is TRBJ2-3; TRBD1 aligns across 9 bases. V gave up 4 bases and J gave up 4 bases; unmatched junction bases: 4. CDR1 is SGHTS, CDR2 YDEGEE, per germline. There are 14 residues in the CDR3. Looking up the rest from reference TRBV5-8 and TRBJ2-3 gives the full variable domain: EAGVTQSPTHLIKTRGQQATLRCSPISGHTSVYWYQQALGLGLQFLLWYDEGEERNRGNFPPRFSGRQFPNYSSELNVNALELEDSALYLCASSRGQGSDTQYFGPGTRLTVL.

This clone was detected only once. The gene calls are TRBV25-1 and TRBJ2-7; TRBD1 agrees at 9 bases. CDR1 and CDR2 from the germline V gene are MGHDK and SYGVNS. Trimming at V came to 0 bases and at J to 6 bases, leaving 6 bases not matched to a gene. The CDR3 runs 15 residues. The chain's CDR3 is CASSEYGTGIGEQYF. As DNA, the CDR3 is TGTGCCAGCAGTGAATATGGGACAGGGATCGGCGAGCAGTACTTC.

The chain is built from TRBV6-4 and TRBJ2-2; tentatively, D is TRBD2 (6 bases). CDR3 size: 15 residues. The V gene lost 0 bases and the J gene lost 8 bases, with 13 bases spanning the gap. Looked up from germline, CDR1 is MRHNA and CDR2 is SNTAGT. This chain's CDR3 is CASSDSVAGSGELFF. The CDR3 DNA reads TGTGCCAGCAGTGACTCGGTCGCGGGATCGGGGGAGCTGTTTTTT.

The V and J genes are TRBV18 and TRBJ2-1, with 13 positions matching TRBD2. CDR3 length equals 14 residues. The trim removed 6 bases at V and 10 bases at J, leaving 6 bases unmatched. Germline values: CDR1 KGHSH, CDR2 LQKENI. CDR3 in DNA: TGTGCCAGCTCCGGACTAGCGGGAGAGGGAGAGCAGTTCTTC. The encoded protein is CASSGLAGEGEQFF. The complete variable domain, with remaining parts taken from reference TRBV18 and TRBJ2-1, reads NAGVMQNPRHLVRRRGQEARLRCSPMKGHSHVYWYRQLPEEGLKFMVYLQKENIIDESGMPKERFSAEFPKEGPSILRIQQVVRGDSAAYFCASSGLAGEGEQFFGPGTRLTVL.

The CDR3 nucleotides read TGTGCCAGCAGCTTAGCCCCCCTAGAAAGTGCCTCCGAGCAGTACTTC. This translates into CASSLAPLESASEQYF. V is TRBV11-2 and J is TRBJ2-7; no clear D gene. The germline gives CDR1 SGHAT, CDR2 FQNNGV. The V end lost 1 base, the J end lost 6 bases, and 19 bases lay between the germline ends. The CDR3 sequence is 16 residues long.

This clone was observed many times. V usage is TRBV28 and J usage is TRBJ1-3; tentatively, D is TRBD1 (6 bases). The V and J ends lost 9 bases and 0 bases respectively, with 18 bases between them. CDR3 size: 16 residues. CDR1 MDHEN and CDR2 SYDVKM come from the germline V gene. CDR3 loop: CASTSYRASSGNTIYF. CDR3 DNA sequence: TGTGCCAGTACGTCTTACAGGGCCAGCTCTGGAAACACCATATATTTT.

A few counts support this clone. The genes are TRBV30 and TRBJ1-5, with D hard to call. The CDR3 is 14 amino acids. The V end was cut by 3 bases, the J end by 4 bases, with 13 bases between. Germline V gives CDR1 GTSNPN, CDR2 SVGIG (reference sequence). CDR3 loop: CAWRAPGKNQPQHF. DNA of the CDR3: TGTGCCTGGAGGGCGCCCGGGAAGAATCAGCCCCAGCATTTT.

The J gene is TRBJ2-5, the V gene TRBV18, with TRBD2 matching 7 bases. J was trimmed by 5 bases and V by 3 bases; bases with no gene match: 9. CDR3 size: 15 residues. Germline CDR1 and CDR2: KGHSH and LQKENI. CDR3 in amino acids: CASSPYYTGGETQYF. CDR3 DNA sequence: TGTGCCAGCTCACCCTACTATACCGGGGGGGAGACCCAGTACTTC.

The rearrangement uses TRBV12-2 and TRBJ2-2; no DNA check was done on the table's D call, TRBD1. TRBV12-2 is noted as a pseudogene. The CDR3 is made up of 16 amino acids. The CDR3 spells CASRANGQGDHGELFF. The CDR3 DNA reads TGTGCAAGTCGTGCAAATGGTCAGGGGGACCACGGGGAGCTGTTTTTT.

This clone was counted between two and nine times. As DNA, the CDR3 is TGTGCCAGCAGTGTGGGCAGGGGGGCCGCATCGGCCCAGCATTTT. As protein: CASSVGRGAASAQHF. The rearrangement links TRBV2 to TRBJ1-5, with 7 bases matching TRBD1. Germline V gene data show CDR1 as SNHLY and CDR2 as FYNNEI. V dropped 4 bases and J dropped 11; count of bases not matched to a gene: 14. The CDR3 is made up of 15 amino acids. The full variable domain, its missing parts supplied by reference TRBV2 and TRBJ1-5, is EPEVTQTPSHQVTQMGQEVILRCVPISNHLYFYWYRQILGQKVEFLVSFYNNEISEKSEIFDDQFSVERPDGSNFTLKIRSTKLEDSAMYFCASSVGRGAASAQHFGDGTRLSIL.